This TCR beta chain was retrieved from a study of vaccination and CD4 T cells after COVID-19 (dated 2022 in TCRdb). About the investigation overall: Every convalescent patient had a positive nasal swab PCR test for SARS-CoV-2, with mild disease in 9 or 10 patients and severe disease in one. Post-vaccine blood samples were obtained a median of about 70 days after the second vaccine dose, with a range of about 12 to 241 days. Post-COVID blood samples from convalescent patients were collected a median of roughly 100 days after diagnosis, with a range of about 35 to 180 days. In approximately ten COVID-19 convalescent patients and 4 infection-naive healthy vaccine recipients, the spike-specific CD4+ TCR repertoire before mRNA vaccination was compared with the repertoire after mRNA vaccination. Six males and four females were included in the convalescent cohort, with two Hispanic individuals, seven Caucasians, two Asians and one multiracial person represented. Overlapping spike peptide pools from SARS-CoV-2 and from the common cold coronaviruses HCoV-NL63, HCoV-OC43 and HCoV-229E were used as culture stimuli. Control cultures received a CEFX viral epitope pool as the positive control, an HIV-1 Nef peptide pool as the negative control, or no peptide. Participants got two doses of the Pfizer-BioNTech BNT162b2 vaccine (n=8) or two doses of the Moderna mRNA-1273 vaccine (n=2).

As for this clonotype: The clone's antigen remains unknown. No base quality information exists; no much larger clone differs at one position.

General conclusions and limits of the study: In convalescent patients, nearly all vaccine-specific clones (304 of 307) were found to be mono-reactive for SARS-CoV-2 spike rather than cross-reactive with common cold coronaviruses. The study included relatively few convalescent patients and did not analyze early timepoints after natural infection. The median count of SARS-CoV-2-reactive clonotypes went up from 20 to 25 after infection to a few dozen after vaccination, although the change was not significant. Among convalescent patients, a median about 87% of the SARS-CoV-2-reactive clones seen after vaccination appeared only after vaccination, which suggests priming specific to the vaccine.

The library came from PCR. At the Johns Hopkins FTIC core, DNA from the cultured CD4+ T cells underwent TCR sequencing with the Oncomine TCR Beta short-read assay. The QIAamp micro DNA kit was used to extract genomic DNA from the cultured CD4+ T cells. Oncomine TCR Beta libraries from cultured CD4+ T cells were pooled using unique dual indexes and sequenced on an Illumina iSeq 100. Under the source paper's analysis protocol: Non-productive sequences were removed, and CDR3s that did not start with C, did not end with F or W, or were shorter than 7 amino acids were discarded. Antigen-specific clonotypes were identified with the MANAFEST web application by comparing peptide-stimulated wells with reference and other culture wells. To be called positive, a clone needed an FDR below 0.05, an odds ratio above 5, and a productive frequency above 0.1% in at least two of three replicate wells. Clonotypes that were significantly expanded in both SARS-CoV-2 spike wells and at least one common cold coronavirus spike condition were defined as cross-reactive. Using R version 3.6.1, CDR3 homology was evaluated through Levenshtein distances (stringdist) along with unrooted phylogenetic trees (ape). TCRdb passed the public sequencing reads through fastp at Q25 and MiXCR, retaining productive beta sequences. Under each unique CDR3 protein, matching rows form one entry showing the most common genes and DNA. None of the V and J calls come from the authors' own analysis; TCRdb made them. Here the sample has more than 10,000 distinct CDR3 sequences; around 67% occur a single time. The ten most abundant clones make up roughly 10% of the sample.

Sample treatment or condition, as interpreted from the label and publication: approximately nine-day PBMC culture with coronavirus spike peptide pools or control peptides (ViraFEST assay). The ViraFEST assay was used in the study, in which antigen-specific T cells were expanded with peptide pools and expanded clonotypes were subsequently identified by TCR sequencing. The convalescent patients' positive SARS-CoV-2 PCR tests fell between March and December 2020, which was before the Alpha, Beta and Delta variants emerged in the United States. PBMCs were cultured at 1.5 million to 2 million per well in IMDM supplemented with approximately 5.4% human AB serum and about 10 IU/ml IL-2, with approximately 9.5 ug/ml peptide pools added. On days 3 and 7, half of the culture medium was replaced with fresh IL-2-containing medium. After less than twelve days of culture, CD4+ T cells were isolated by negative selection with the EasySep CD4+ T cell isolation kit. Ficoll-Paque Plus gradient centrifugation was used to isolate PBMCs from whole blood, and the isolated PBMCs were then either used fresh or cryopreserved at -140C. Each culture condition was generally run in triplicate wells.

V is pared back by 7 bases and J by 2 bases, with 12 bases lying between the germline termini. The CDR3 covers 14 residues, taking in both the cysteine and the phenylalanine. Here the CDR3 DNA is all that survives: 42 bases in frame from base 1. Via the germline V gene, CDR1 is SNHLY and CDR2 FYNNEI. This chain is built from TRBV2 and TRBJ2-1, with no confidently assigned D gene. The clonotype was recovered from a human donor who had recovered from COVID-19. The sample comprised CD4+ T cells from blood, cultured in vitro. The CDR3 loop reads CASKSDGPYNEQFF. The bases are TGTGCCAGCAAATCTGACGGCCCCTACAATGAGCAGTTCTTC.